This note documents a single TCR beta chain sequence. As yet, its antigen is unknown. The length of the CDR3 is 14 residues. Per germline, CDR1 SGHDT and CDR2 YYEEEE. Trimming took 4 bases from V and 6 from J; bases not matched to a gene: 10. Terminally differentiated effector memory CD45RA+ cells were left out of the naive CD8 fraction, which was CD45RO-negative and positively selected for CCR7. Donors were healthy HIV-negative adults without recent acute infections or vaccinations. This record comes from a study of shared clonotypes between healthy human individuals. Notes on the study in general: For naive CD4 cells, roughly 5% of clonotypes were shared across a handful of donors.

The table came from immunoSEQ multiplex PCR; TCRdb's copy has only in-frame clones and leaves some out. The sample lists 550,000 to 750,000 clones; under 95% were seen once. The origin of this receptor is a young man in good health. The gene calls are TRBV5-6 and TRBJ2-7, with TRBD1 identical over 7 bases. Sequenced input: naive CD8+ T cells sorted from blood. CDR3 loop: CASSAAQGSFEQYF. As DNA, the CDR3 is TGTGCCAGCAGCGCCGCACAGGGGTCTTTCGAGCAGTACTTC.